This TCR beta chain was recorded in a study of CD4 T cells in relation to SARS-CoV-2 and coronaviruses. Turning to the study itself: A couple of subjects were Hispanic; patients were fewer than 10 males and a few females.

Study findings and constraints: According to naive versus memory sequencing, detected responses are memory recall, not newly primed.

This CDR3 contains 12 residues. Germline CDR1 is MDHEN and CDR2 is SYDVKM. V shed 3 bases and J shed 9 bases, with 12 bases lying between them. A note on this clone: The target antigen is unknown.

Naive and memory CD4+ T cells were cultured with CEF, then survey-sequenced. The protocol was immunoSEQ multiplex PCR, while the TCRdb copy is restricted to in-frame clones and leaves out a portion. The sample lists some 40,000 clones; under 80% were seen once. The receptor was isolated from an adult with COVID-19. The sample taken for sequencing was memory CD4+ T cells from PBMCs, cultured in vitro. The V and J genes are TRBV28 and TRBJ2-7; possibly TRBD1 or TRBD2 for D (6 bases each). DNA for the CDR3: TGTGCCAGCAGTTTTCGAAAGGGGGGGCAGTACTTC. The encoded protein is CASSFRKGGQYF.